This TCR beta chain was identified in a study of blood T cell repertoires in COVID-19. In the authors' methods: Reference gene primers were amplified, and this amplification served to estimate nucleated cell counts. Here immunoSEQ multiplex PCR was the method, and the copy in TCRdb shows in-frame clones only, minus some. Clonal size and the V and J genes are those of that table, whereas D and trimming came from the DNA. The table has about 140,000 clones, about 88% seen once. This receptor was obtained from a human donor in a cohort sampled during active COVID-19. Sample: peripheral blood.

The CDR3 reads CASSQAQGTANEKLFF. CDR3 nucleotides: TGCGCCAGCAGCCAAGCACAGGGAACCGCTAATGAAAAACTGTTTTTT. The V call is TRBV4-1, the J call TRBJ1-4; D possibly corresponds to TRBD1 (6 bases). Per the germline V gene, CDR1 is MGHRA and CDR2 is YSYEKL. Trimming left V 1 base short and J 3 bases short, with 12 bases between. CDR3 length: 16 residues.